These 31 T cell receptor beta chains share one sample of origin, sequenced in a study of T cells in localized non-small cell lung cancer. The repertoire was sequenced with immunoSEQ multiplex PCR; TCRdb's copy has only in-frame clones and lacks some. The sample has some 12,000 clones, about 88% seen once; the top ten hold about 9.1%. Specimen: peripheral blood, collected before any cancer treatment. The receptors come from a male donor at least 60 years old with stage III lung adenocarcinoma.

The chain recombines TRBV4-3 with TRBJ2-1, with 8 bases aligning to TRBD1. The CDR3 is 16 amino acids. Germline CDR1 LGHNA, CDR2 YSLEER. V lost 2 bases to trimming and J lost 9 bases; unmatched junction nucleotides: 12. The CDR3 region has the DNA TGCGCCAGCAGCCAAACAACAGGGGGTGGATACGGTGAGCAGTTCTTC. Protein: CASSQTTGGGYGEQFF.

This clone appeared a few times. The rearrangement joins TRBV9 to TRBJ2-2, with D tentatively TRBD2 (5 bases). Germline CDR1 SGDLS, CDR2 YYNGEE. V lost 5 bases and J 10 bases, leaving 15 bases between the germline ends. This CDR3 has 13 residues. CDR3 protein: CASRSRGSVELFF. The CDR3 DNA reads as TGTGCCAGCAGGTCTCGGGGTTCGGTGGAGCTGTTTTTT.

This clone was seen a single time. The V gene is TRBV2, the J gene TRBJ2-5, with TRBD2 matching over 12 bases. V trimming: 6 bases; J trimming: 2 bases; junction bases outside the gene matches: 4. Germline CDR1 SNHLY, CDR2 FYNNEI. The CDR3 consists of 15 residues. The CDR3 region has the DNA TGTGCCAGCAGCGCTAGCGGGGGGGGACAAGAGACCCAGTACTTC. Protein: CASSASGGGQETQYF.

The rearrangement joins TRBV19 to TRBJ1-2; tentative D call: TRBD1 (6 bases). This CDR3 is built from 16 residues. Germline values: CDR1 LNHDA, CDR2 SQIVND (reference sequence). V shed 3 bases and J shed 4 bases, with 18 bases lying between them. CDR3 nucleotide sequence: TGTGCCAGTAGTATCTCGGAGTGGGGGGGCGGCTATGGCTACACCTTC. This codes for CASSISEWGGGYGYTF.

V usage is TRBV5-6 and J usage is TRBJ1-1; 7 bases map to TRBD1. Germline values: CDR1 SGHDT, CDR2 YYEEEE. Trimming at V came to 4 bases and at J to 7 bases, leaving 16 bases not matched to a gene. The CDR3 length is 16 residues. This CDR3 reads CASSLSGQRYPDEAFF. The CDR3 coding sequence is TGTGCCAGCAGCCTTTCGGGACAGAGATACCCGGATGAAGCTTTCTTT.

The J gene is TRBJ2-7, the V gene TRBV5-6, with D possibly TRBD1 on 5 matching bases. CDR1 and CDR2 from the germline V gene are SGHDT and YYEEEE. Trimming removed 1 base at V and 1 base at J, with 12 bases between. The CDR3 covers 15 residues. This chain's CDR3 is CASSLSRVLSYEQYF. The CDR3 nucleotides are TGTGCCAGCAGCTTGTCCAGGGTCCTTTCCTACGAGCAGTACTTC. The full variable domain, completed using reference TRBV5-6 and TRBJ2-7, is DAGVTQSPTHLIKTRGQQVTLRCSPKSGHDTVSWYQQALGQGPQFIFQYYEEEERQRGNFPDRFSGHQFPNYSSELNVNALLLGDSALYLCASSLSRVLSYEQYFGPGTRLTVT.

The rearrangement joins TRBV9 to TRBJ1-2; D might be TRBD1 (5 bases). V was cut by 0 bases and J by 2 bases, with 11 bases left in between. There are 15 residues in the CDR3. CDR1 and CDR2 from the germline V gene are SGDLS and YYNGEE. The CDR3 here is CASSVGSAGNYGYTF. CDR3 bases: TGTGCCAGCAGCGTAGGTTCGGCAGGGAACTATGGCTACACCTTC.

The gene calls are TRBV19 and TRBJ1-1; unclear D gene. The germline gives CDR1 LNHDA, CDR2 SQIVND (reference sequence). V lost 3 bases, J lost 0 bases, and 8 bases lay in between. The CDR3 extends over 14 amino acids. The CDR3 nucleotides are TGTGCCAGTAGTATTTCCAGGCTGAACACTGAAGCTTTCTTT. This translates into CASSISRLNTEAFF. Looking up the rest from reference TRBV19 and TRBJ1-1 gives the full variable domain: DGGITQSPKYLFRKEGQNVTLSCEQNLNHDAMYWYRQDPGQGLRLIYYSQIVNDFQKGDIAEGYSVSREKKESFPLTVTSAQKNPTAFYLCASSISRLNTEAFFGQGTRLTVV.

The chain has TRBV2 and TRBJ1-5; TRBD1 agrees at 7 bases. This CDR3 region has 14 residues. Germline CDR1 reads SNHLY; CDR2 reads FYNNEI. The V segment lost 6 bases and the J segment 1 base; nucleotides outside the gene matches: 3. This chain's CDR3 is CASRWGQSNQPQHF. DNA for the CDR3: TGTGCCAGCAGATGGGGACAGAGCAATCAGCCCCAGCATTTT.

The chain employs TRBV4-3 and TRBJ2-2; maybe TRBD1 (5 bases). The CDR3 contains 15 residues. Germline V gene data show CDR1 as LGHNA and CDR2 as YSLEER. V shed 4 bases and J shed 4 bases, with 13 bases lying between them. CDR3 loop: CASSRVRVFTGELFF. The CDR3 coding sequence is TGCGCCAGCAGCCGGGTCAGGGTTTTCACCGGGGAGCTGTTTTTT.

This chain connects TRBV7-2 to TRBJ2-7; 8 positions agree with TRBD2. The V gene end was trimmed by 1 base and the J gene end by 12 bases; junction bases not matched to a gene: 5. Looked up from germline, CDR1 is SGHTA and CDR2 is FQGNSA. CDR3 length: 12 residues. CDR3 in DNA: TGTGCCAGCAGCTTAGTCGGGAGGGAACGGTACTTC. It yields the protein CASSLVGRERYF.

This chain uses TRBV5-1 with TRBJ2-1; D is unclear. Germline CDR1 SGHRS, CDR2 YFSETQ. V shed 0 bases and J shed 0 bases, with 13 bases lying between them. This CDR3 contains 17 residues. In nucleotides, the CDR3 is TGCGCCAGCAGCTTGGCCGCGCAGGCGAGCTCCTACAATGAGCAGTTCTTC. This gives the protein CASSLAAQASSYNEQFF.

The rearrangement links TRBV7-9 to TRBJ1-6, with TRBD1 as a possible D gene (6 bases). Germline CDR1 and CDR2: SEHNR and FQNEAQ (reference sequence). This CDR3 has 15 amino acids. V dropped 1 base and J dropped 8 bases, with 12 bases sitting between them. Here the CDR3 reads CASSLVADSDSPLHF. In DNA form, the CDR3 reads TGTGCCAGCAGCTTAGTGGCGGACAGCGATTCACCCCTCCACTTT.

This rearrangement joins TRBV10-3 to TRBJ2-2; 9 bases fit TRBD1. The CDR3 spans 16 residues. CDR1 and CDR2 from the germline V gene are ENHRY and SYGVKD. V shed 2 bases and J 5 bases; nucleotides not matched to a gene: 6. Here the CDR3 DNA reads TGTGCCATCAGTGAGCCGGGACAGGGAAGAACCGGGGAGCTGTTTTTT. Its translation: CAISEPGQGRTGELFF.

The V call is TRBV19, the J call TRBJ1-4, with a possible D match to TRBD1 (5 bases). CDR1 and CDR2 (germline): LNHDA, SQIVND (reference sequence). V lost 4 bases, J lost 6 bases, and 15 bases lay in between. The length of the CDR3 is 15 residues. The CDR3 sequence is CASSNRTDPYEKLFF. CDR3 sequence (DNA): TGTGCCAGTAGTAACAGGACGGATCCGTATGAAAAACTGTTTTTT.

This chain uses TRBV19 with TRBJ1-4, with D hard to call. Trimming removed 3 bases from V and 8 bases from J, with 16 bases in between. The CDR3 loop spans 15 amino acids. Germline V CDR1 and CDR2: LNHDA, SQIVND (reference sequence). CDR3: CASSIGSHNGEKLFF. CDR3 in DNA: TGTGCCAGTAGTATCGGGTCCCACAACGGGGAAAAACTGTTTTTT.

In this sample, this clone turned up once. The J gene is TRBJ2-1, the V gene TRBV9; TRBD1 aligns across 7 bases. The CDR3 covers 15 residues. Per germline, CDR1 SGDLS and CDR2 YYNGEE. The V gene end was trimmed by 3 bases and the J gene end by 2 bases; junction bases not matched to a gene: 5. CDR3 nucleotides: TGTGCCAGCAGCGCCAGACAGGGAACCTACAATGAGCAGTTCTTC. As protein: CASSARQGTYNEQFF.

The CDR3 DNA sequence: TGTGCCAGCACCACTCTAAGCTCCTATAATTCACCCCTCCACTTT. As protein: CASTTLSSYNSPLHF. This chain joins TRBV5-4 and TRBJ1-6; D uncertain. Germline CDR1 SGHNT, CDR2 YYREEE (reference sequence). Trimming pared 6 bases from V and 0 bases from J, leaving 10 bases between. CDR3 length equals 15 residues.

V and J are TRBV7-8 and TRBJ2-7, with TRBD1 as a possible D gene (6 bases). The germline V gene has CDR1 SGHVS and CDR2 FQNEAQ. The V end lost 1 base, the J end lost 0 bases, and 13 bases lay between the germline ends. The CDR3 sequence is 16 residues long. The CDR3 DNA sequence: TGTGCCAGCAGCTTAGTTACGGGACAAATCTCCTACGAGCAGTACTTC. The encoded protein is CASSLVTGQISYEQYF.

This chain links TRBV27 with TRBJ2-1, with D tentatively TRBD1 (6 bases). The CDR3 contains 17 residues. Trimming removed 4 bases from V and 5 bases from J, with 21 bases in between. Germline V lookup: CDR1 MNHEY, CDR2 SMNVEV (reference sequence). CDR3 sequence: CASSSYTGSNSHNEQFF. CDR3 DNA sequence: TGTGCCAGCAGTTCCTATACAGGGAGCAACAGTCACAATGAGCAGTTCTTC.

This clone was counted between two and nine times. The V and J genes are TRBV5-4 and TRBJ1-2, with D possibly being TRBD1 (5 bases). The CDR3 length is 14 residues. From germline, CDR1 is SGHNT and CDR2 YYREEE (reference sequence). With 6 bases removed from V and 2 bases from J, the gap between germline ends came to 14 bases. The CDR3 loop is CASTPGGGNYGYTF. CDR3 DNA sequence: TGTGCCAGCACCCCTGGGGGGGGAAACTATGGCTACACCTTC.

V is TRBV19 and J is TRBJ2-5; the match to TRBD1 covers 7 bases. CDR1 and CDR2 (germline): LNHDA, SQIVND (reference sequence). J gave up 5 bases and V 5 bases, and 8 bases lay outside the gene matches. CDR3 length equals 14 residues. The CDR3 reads CASSSNRGRETQYF. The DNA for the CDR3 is TGTGCCAGTAGTTCCAACAGGGGCCGGGAGACCCAGTACTTC.

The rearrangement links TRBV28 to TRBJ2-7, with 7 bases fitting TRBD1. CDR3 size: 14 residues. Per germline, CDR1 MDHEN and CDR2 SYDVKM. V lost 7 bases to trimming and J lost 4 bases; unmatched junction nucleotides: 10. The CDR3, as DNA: TGTGCCAGCACCCTCCAGGGCAGGGGGTACGAGCAGTACTTC. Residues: CASTLQGRGYEQYF. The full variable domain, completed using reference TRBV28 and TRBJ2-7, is DVKVTQSSRYLVKRTGEKVFLECVQDMDHENMFWYRQDPGLGLRLIYFSYDVKMKEKGDIPEGYSVSREKKERFSLILESASTNQTSMYLCASTLQGRGYEQYFGPGTRLTVT.

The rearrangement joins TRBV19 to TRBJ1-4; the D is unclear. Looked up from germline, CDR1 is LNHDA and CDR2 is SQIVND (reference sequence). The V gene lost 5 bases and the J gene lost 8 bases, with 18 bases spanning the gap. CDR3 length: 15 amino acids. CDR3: CASSPPSKTEEKLFF. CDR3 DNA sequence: TGTGCCAGTAGTCCCCCCTCAAAAACCGAAGAAAAACTGTTTTTT. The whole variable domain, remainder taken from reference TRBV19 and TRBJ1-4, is DGGITQSPKYLFRKEGQNVTLSCEQNLNHDAMYWYRQDPGQGLRLIYYSQIVNDFQKGDIAEGYSVSREKKESFPLTVTSAQKNPTAFYLCASSPPSKTEEKLFFGSGTQLSVL.

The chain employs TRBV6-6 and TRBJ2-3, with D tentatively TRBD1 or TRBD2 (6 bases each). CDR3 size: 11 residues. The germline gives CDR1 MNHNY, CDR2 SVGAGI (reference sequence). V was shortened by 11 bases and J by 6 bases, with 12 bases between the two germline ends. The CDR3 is CAWGAGDTQYF. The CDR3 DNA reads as TGTGCCTGGGGGGCCGGCGATACGCAGTATTTT.

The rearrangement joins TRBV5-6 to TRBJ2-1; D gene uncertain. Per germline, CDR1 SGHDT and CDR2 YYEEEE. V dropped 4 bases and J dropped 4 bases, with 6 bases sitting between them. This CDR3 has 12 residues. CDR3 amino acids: CASSRPYNEQFF. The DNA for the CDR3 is TGTGCCAGCAGCCGGCCTTACAATGAGCAGTTCTTC.

The CDR3 bases are TGTGCCAGCAGCTTAGAAAGGCAGGGCTATGGCTACACCTTC. Its translation: CASSLERQGYGYTF. The gene calls are TRBV11-2 and TRBJ1-2; a possible D gene is TRBD1 (5 bases). The CDR3 contains 14 residues. Germline V gives CDR1 SGHAT, CDR2 FQNNGV. V shed 0 bases and J shed 4 bases, with 9 bases lying between them.

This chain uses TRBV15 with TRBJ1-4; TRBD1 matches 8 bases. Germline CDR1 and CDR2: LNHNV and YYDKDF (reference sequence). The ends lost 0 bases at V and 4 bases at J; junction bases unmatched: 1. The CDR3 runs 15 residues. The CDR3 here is CATSRDTGGNEKLFF. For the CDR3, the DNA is TGTGCCACCAGCAGAGATACAGGGGGTAATGAAAAACTGTTTTTT.

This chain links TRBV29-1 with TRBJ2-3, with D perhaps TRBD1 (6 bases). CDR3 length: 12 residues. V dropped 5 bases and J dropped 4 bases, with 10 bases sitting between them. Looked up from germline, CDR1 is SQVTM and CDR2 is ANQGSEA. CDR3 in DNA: TGCAGCGTTCAGGGGAGCGCAGATACGCAGTATTTT. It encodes CSVQGSADTQYF.

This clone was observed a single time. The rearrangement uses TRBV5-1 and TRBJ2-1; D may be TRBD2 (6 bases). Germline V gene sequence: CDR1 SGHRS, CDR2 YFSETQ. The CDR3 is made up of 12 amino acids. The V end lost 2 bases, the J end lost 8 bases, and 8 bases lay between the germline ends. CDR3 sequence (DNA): TGCGCCAGCAGCTTTTGGGGGGATGAGCAGTTCTTC. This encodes CASSFWGDEQFF.

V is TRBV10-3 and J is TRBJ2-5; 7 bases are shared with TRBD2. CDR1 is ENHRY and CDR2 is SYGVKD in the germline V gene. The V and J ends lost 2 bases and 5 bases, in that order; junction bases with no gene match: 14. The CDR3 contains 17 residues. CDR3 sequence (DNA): TGTGCCATCAGTGAGGGAGGCGGGAGCCCCTATATGGAGACCCAGTACTTC. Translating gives CAISEGGGSPYMETQYF.